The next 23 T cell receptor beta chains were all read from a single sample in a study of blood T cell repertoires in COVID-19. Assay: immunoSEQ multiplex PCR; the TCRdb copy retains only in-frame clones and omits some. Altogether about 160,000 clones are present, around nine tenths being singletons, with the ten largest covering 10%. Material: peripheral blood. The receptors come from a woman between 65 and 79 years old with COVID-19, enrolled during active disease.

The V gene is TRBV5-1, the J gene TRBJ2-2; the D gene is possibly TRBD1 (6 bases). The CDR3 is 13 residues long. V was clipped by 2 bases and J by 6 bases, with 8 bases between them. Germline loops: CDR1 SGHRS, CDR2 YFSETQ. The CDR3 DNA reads TGCGCCAGCAGCTTACAGGGAGCCGGGGAGCTGTTTTTT. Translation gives CASSLQGAGELFF.

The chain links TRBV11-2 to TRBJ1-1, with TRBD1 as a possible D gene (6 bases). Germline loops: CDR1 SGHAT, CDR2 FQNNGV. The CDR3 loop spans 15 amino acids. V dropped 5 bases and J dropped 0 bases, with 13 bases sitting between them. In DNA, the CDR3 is TGTGCCAGCAGCACCCGGACAGCCATGAACACTGAAGCTTTCTTT. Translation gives CASSTRTAMNTEAFF. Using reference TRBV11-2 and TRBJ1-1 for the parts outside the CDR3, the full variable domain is EAGVAQSPRYKIIEKRQSVAFWCNPISGHATLYWYQQILGQGPKLLIQFQNNGVVDDSQLPKDRFSAERLKGVDSTLKIQPAKLEDSAVYLCASSTRTAMNTEAFFGQGTRLTVV.

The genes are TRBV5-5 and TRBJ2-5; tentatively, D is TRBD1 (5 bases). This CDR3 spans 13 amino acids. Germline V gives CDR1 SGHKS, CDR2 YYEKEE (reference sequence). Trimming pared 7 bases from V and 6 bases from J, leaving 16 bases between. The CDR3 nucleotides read TGTGCCAGCGGGCAGGGTGGCGAGAAGACCCAGTACTTC. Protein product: CASGQGGEKTQYF.

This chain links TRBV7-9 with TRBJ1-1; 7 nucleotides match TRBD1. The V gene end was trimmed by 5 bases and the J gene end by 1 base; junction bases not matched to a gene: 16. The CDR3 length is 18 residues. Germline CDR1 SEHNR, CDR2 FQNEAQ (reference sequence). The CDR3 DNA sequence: TGTGCCAGCAGCCGGTCGACCGGGGGAACAGGGGCGAACACTGAAGCTTTCTTT. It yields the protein CASSRSTGGTGANTEAFF.

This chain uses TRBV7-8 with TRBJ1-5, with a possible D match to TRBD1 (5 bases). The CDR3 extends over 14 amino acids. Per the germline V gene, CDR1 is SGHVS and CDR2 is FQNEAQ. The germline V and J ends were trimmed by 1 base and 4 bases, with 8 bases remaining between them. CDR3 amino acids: CASSLGQLNQPQHF. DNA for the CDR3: TGTGCCAGCAGCTTAGGACAGCTTAATCAGCCCCAGCATTTT. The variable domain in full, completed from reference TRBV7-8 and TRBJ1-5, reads GAGVSQSPRYKVAKRGQDVALRCDPISGHVSLFWYQQALGQGPEFLTYFQNEAQLDKSGLPSDRFFAERPEGSVSTLKIQRTQQEDSAVYLCASSLGQLNQPQHFGDGTRLSIL.

In nucleotides, the CDR3 is TGTGCCAGCAGCCTAGGACAGGGGGTAGATGAGCAGTTCTTC. Its protein product is CASSLGQGVDEQFF. The chain joins TRBV9 to TRBJ2-1; 10 bases are a match to TRBD1. V trimming: 4 bases; J trimming: 8 bases; junction bases outside the gene matches: 6. The germline V gene encodes CDR1 SGDLS and CDR2 YYNGEE. The CDR3 runs to 14 residues. The full variable domain, in which reference TRBV9 and TRBJ2-1 provide the parts outside the CDR3, is DSGVTQTPKHLITATGQRVTLRCSPRSGDLSVYWYQQSLDQGLQFLIQYYNGEERAKGNILERFSAQQFPDLHSELNLSSLELGDSALYFCASSLGQGVDEQFFGPGTRLTVL.

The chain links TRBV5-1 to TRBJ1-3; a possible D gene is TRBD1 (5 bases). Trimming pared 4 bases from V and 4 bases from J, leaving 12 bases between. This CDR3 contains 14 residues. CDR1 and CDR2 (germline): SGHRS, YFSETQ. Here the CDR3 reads CASSPQGPGNTIYF. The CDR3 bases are TGCGCCAGCAGCCCCCAGGGCCCGGGAAACACCATATATTTT.

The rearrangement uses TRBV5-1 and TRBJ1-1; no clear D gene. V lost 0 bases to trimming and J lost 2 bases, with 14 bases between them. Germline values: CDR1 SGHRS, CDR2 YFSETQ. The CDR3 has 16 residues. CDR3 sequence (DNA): TGCGCCAGCAGCTTGGCCGGGGTCAGTTCTAACACTGAAGCTTTCTTT. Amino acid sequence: CASSLAGVSSNTEAFF.

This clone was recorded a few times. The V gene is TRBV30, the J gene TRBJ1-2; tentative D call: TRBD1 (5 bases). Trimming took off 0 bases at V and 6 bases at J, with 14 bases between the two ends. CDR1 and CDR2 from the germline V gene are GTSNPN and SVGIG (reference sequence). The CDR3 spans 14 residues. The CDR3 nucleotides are TGTGCCTGGAGTGTACGAGCAGGGTCGGATGGCTACACCTTC. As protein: CAWSVRAGSDGYTF.

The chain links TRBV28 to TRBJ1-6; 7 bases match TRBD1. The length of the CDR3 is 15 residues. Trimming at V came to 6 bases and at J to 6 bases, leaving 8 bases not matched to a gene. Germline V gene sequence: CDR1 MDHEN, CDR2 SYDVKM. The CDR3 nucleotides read TGTGCCAGCAGCCCGGGACAGATTGTTAATTCACCCCTCCACTTT. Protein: CASSPGQIVNSPLHF.

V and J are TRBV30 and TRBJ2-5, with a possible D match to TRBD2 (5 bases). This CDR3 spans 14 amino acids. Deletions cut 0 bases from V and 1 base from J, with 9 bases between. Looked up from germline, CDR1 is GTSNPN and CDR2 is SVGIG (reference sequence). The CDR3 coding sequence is TGTGCCTGGAGTGTACTTCGGGGCCAAGAGACCCAGTACTTC. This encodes CAWSVLRGQETQYF.

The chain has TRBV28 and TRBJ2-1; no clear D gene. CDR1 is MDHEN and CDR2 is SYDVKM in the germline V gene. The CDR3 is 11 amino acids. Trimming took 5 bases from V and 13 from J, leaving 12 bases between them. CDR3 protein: CASSAQRGQFF. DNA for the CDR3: TGTGCCAGCAGTGCGCAGAGAGGACAGTTCTTC.

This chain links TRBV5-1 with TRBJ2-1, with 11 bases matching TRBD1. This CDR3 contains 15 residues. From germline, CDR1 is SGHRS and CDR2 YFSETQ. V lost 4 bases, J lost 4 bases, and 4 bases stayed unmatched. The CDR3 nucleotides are TGCGCCAGCAGCCCGGGACAGGGGGTTTACAATGAGCAGTTCTTC. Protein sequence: CASSPGQGVYNEQFF.

For the CDR3, the DNA is TGTGCCAGCATAAGCGGGGGGCCTAGCACAGATACGCAGTATTTT. This sequence encodes CASISGGPSTDTQYF. The V gene is TRBV2, the J gene TRBJ2-3; the match to TRBD2 covers 9 bases. The CDR3 is 15 amino acids. From germline, CDR1 is SNHLY and CDR2 FYNNEI. Trimming removed 7 bases from V and 0 bases from J; junction bases left unmatched: 5.

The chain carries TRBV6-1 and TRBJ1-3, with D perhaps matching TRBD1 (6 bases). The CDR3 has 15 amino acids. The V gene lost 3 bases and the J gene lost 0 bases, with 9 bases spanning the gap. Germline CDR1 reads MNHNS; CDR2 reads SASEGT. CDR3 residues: CASSDPGVSGNTIYF. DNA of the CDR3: TGTGCCAGCAGTGATCCAGGGGTCTCTGGAAACACCATATATTTT.

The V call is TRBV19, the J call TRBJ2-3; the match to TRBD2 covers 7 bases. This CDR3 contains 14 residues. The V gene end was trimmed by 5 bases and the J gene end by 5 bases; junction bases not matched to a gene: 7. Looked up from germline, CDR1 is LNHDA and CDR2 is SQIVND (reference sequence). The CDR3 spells CASSSPRGEDTQYF. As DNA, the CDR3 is TGTGCCAGTAGTTCCCCCCGGGGGGAAGATACGCAGTATTTT.

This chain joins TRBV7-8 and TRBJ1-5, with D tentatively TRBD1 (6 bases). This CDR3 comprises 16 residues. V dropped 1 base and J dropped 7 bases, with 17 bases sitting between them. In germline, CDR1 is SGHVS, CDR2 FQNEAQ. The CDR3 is CASSLEAGTRRQPQHF. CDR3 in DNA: TGTGCCAGCAGCTTAGAGGCTGGGACAAGGCGGCAGCCCCAGCATTTT.

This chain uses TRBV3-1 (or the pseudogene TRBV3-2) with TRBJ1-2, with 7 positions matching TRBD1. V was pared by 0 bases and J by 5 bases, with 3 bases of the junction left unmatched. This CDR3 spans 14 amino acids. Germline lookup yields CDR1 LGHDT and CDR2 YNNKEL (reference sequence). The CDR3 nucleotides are TGTGCCAGCAGCCAAGACCCCAGGGGGTATGGCTACACCTTC. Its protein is CASSQDPRGYGYTF.

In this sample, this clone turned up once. The CDR3 nucleotides read TGCGCCAGCAGCTTGATGGCTAGCTTCCAAGAGACCCAGTACTTC. This sequence encodes CASSLMASFQETQYF. The chain employs TRBV5-1 and TRBJ2-5; possible D gene TRBD2, 5 bases. Trimming pared 1 base from V and 1 base from J, leaving 11 bases between. The CDR3 is made up of 15 amino acids. In germline, CDR1 is SGHRS, CDR2 YFSETQ.

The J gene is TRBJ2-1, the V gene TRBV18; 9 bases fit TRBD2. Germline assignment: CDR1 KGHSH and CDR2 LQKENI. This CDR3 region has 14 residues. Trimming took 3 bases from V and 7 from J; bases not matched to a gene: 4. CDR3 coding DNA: TGTGCCAGCTCACCGGCGGGAGGGAGGAATGAGCAGTTCTTC. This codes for CASSPAGGRNEQFF.

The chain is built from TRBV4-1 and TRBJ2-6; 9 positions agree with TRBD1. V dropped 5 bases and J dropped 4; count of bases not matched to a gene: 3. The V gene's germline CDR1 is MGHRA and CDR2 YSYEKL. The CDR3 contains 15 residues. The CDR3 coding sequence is TGCGCCAGCAGCGGGACAGGGAACGGGGCCAACGTCCTGACTTTC. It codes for CASSGTGNGANVLTF.

CDR3 nucleotide sequence: TGCGCCAGCAGCTGGGGACAGCAAACCGGGGAGCTGTTTTTT. Amino acids: CASSWGQQTGELFF. J is TRBJ2-2 and V is TRBV5-1; TRBD1 matches 7 bases. The CDR3 is 14 residues long. Germline V gene sequence: CDR1 SGHRS, CDR2 YFSETQ. With 3 bases clipped from V and 5 bases from J, the junction kept 4 bases outside the gene matches.

The chain's CDR3 is CASSLGPPGQGNEKLFF. Here the CDR3 DNA reads TGTGCCAGCAGCTTAGGTCCCCCGGGACAGGGAAATGAAAAACTGTTTTTT. This chain links TRBV11-2 with TRBJ1-4; 9 nucleotides line up with TRBD1. The germline V gene has CDR1 SGHAT and CDR2 FQNNGV. This CDR3 has 17 residues. After removal of 1 base from V and 5 bases from J, the junction contained 8 bases not matched to a gene.